Sequencing of this T cell receptor beta chain was carried out in a study of blood T cell repertoires in COVID-19. Across the study: Samples representing acute and convalescent COVID-19 were sourced from the United States, Italy and Spain. PBMCs, B-cell-depleted T cells, or T cells were the source of the cDNA or gDNA that made up the material.

The CDR3 runs to 14 residues. The V and J ends lost 1 base and 2 bases respectively, with 8 bases between them. Germline V gene lookup returns CDR1 SNHLY and CDR2 FYNNEI. In the authors' workflow: Reference gene primer amplification yielded estimated nucleated cell counts. The protocol was immunoSEQ multiplex PCR, while the TCRdb copy is restricted to in-frame clones and leaves out a portion. V and J calls and clone size are as listed in that table; D and trimming were resolved from the DNA. The sample has 90,000 to 120,000 clones, approximately 90% seen once. Sequencing input: peripheral blood. This rearrangement joins TRBV2 to TRBJ1-2; D unresolved. The TCR was taken from a man over 45 with active or convalescent COVID-19. DNA of the CDR3: TGTGCCAGCAGTGAAGGTCCAGTGAACTATGGCTACACCTTC. This gives the protein CASSEGPVNYGYTF.